This T cell receptor beta chain was documented in a study of tumor and adjacent non-tumor tissue in lung cancer. The library came from three nested PCR rounds adapted from ARM-PCR protocols. TCRdb reanalysed the multiplex PCR reads using MiXCR and keeps one entry per CDR3 protein. The table has tens of thousands of distinct CDR3 sequences, more than 55% seen once. The V end was cut by 9 bases, the J end by 10 bases, with 16 bases between. Per germline, CDR1 MNHNS and CDR2 SASEGT. The CDR3 loop spans 12 amino acids. This sample's RNA came from whole unsorted tissue. Distant lung tissue was collected more than 3 cm away from the tumor edge.

The sequencing sample was made of distant non-tumor lung tissue. This chain joins TRBV6-1 and TRBJ1-5; tentative D call: TRBD1 (5 bases). This sequence originates from a woman in her 70s with non-small cell lung cancer. The CDR3 region is CARRRGDQPQHF. For the CDR3, the DNA is TGTGCCAGGAGAAGAGGGGACCAACCCCAGCATTTT.